The following is a TCR beta chain sequence with its context. The CDR3 totals 16 residues. CDR1 SGHRS and CDR2 YFSETQ come from the germline V gene. This record belongs to a study of T cells expressing NK-cell markers. About the study: Most of the eight sequenced donors tested HCMV-seropositive; one tested seronegative.

One entry per CDR3 protein, without DNA, is what TCRdb gives after re-calling the 5' RACE reads. The data include a few hundred thousand distinct CDR3 sequences; the top ten clones carry 4% to 6.5%. Input material: blood T cells: a sorted CD56 or NKG2C T cell subset, CD4+ or CD8+ T cells, or bulk PBMC T cells (not recorded which). V is TRBV5-1 and J is TRBJ1-5; the D call of TRBD1 rests on TCRdb alone, since no DNA is present to check it. The source of this sequence is a man aged 18 to 69 in good health. CDR3 protein: CASSSGTADGNQPQHF.